This TCR beta chain comes out of a study of neurological immune-mediated disorders. Points from the study as a whole: Across subjects, no CDR3 amino acid sequence appeared in expanded clones of more than one subject, a finding that suggested private repertoires in all groups.

Sorted libraries came from 1 million CD4+ or CD8+ T cells. V lost 3 bases and J lost 9, with 12 bases in between. The CDR3 is 13 amino acids. A 10-nucleotide random UMI tagged transcripts in template-switch 5'RACE cDNA synthesis. TCRdb ran MiXCR on the 5' RACE reads and lists one entry per CDR3 protein. Among approximately 44,000 distinct CDR3 sequences, roughly 15% were seen once, and the ten largest hold roughly 3.4%. This clonotype appeared many times. Its antigen is as yet unknown. The chain carries TRBV12-3 or TRBV12-4 and TRBJ1-5, with D uncertain. Input material: CD4+ T cells from blood. The receptor comes from a woman in her sixties with HTLV-1-associated myelopathy (HAM/TSP). This CDR3 reads CASSLSEMGPQHF. As DNA, the CDR3 is TGTGCCAGCAGTTTGAGCGAGATGGGGCCCCAGCATTTT.